One sample yielded the 13 T cell receptor beta chains listed below, sequenced in a study of cytomegalovirus exposure and HLA in healthy donors. Researchers ran the PCR with 60 Vbeta and 13 Jbeta primers. Clones were sequenced by immunoSEQ multiplex PCR, and TCRdb holds only the in-frame ones, with some missing. The sample carries 150,000 to 200,000 clones, over 60% recorded once. Material for sequencing was PBMCs. All receptors derive from a woman in her thirties in good health and CMV-seronegative.

The rearrangement uses TRBV19 and TRBJ1-5; 7 nucleotides match TRBD1. Germline V gene sequence: CDR1 LNHDA, CDR2 SQIVND (reference sequence). V shed 7 bases, J shed 2 bases, and the junction held 11 bases outside the gene matches. The CDR3 extends over 16 amino acids. The CDR3, as DNA: TGTGCCAGTAAAATAGGGGGCCGAGGGGGCAATCAGCCCCAGCATTTT. This encodes CASKIGGRGGNQPQHF.

V gene TRBV6-5 combines with J gene TRBJ1-2; TRBD1 aligns across 9 bases. Germline V CDR1 and CDR2: MNHEY, SVGAGI. The CDR3 runs 12 residues. V lost 7 bases and J lost 8; bases outside the gene matches: 5. The DNA for the CDR3 is TGTGCCAGCACTCCGGGACAGGGAGGCTACACCTTC. Translating it yields CASTPGQGGYTF.

The chain links TRBV28 to TRBJ2-1; 9 bases line up with TRBD1. The germline CDR1 and CDR2 sequences are MDHEN and SYDVKM. The CDR3 length is 15 residues. Germline trimming cut 6 bases from V and 8 bases from J; bases unmatched to any gene: 11. This chain's CDR3 is CASRQGQGGLHEQFF. CDR3 in DNA: TGTGCCAGCAGACAGGGACAGGGTGGTCTCCATGAGCAGTTCTTC.

The V gene is TRBV2, the J gene TRBJ2-7; 7 bases match TRBD1. Germline V gene data show CDR1 as SNHLY and CDR2 as FYNNEI. CDR3 length: 15 residues. The V gene end was trimmed by 4 bases and the J gene end by 1 base; junction bases not matched to a gene: 7. DNA of the CDR3: TGTGCCAGCAGTGTATACAGGGGCCAATCCTACGAGCAGTACTTC. Translating it yields CASSVYRGQSYEQYF.

This clone showed up just once. Here the CDR3 reads CASSEVDGENSPLHF. The CDR3, as DNA: TGTGCCAGCAGTGAAGTAGACGGGGAGAATTCACCCCTCCACTTT. This sequence joins TRBV6-1 and TRBJ1-6, with D unresolved. The CDR3 contains 15 residues. V gave up 1 base and J gave up 7 bases, with 11 bases separating them. Germline-derived CDR1 and CDR2 are MNHNS and SASEGT.

This chain links TRBV19 with TRBJ2-7; 8 bases map to TRBD1. With 6 bases clipped from V and 2 bases from J, the junction kept 3 bases outside the gene matches. Germline V gives CDR1 LNHDA, CDR2 SQIVND (reference sequence). This CDR3 comprises 13 residues. The CDR3 nucleotides are TGTGCCAGTAGAAGGACAGGGACCTACGAGCAGTACTTC. It translates to CASRRTGTYEQYF.

The rearrangement links TRBV7-3 to TRBJ2-3, with D possibly being TRBD2 (5 bases). Germline lookup yields CDR1 SGHTA and CDR2 FQGTGA. The CDR3 runs to 13 residues. V dropped 5 bases and J dropped 4 bases, with 10 bases sitting between them. CDR3 sequence: CASSRELADTQYF. The CDR3 DNA is TGTGCCAGCAGCAGGGAACTAGCAGATACGCAGTATTTT.

The V gene is TRBV25-1, the J gene TRBJ2-5; possibly TRBD1 for D (5 bases). Germline V gene lookup returns CDR1 MGHDK and CDR2 SYGVNS. V lost 4 bases and J lost 5, with 14 bases in between. This CDR3 contains 14 residues. CDR3 coding DNA: TGTGCCAGCAGTGGTCAGGGTTTTTGGGAGACCCAGTACTTC. This encodes CASSGQGFWETQYF.

This chain links TRBV18 with TRBJ2-5; 12 nucleotides line up with TRBD2. Trimming cost V 5 bases and J 4 bases; bases outside gene matches: 5. CDR1 KGHSH and CDR2 LQKENI come from the germline V gene. This CDR3 contains 15 residues. CDR3: CASSSSGGAPETQYF. The DNA of the CDR3 is TGTGCCAGCTCATCTAGCGGGGGGGCCCCAGAGACCCAGTACTTC.

V usage is TRBV28 and J usage is TRBJ2-7, with D possibly TRBD1 on 6 matching bases. Germline CDR1 MDHEN, CDR2 SYDVKM. Between the trimmed V and J ends, which lost 3 bases and 3 bases, there was a span of 12 bases. This CDR3 is 14 amino acids long. CDR3 protein: CASSFGRGNYEQYF. DNA for the CDR3: TGTGCCAGCAGTTTCGGCAGGGGAAACTACGAGCAGTACTTC.

V is TRBV30 and J is TRBJ1-1; maybe TRBD1 (5 bases). This CDR3 spans 15 amino acids. The germline V gene has CDR1 GTSNPN and CDR2 SVGIG (reference sequence). Trimming stripped 1 base from V and 3 bases from J, with 15 bases between. This chain's CDR3 is CAWSDPRAWDTEAFF. DNA for the CDR3: TGTGCCTGGAGTGACCCCAGGGCCTGGGACACTGAAGCTTTCTTT. Full variable domain (missing parts from reference TRBV30 and TRBJ1-1): SQTIHQWPATLVQPVGSPLSLECTVEGTSNPNLYWYRQAAGRGLQLLFYSVGIGQISSEVPQNLSASRPQDRQFILSSKKLLLSDSGFYLCAWSDPRAWDTEAFFGQGTRLTVV.

V is TRBV6-5 and J is TRBJ2-1; TRBD2 might be the D (5 bases). The CDR3 loop spans 14 amino acids. The V end was cut by 10 bases, the J end by 9 bases, with 22 bases between. Germline values: CDR1 MNHEY, CDR2 SVGAGI. CDR3 sequence (DNA): TGTGCCATGGGTTACCTCGTGGGTCGGGGTGAGCAGTTCTTC. It specifies CAMGYLVGRGEQFF.

The rearrangement joins TRBV19 to TRBJ1-1; 7 bases line up with TRBD1. CDR3 size: 15 residues. V lost 5 bases and J lost 4; bases outside the gene matches: 10. Germline V gene lookup returns CDR1 LNHDA and CDR2 SQIVND (reference sequence). CDR3 amino acids: CASSYPTGLGTEAFF. The CDR3 nucleotides are TGTGCCAGTAGTTACCCGACAGGGTTGGGCACTGAAGCTTTCTTT.